Sequencing of this T cell receptor (beta chain) was carried out in a study of human T cells and chemical hapten exposure. Study background: The sensitizer, 2% DPC, was used on approximately 2 cm by approximately 2 cm of upper inner arm skin.

This clonotype was counted many times. From the RACE reads, TCRdb called clonotypes with MiXCR, one entry per CDR3 protein. The sample consists of 90,000 to 120,000 distinct CDR3 sequences, roughly 11% of them appearing once. The trim removed 4 bases at V and 8 bases at J, leaving 8 bases unmatched. The germline gives CDR1 SGHRS, CDR2 YFSETQ. CDR3 length: 14 residues. Time point given: patch test 1, 2 weeks after DPC sensitization. Specified treatment: therapeutic diphenylcyclopropenone sensitization with weekly scalp DPC. Total RNA was isolated from whole blood that had not been fractionated. J is TRBJ2-2 and V is TRBV5-1; 7 bases map to TRBD2. Sequenced here: whole blood, sampled in connection with sensitization to the hapten diphenylcyclopropenone (DPC). The receptor's source is a middle-aged woman with alopecia areata. Some clones in this sample may be carry-over from other donors' samples. For the CDR3, the DNA is TGCGCCAGCAGCCAGCGGGGTGAGGCTGGGGAGCTGTTTTTT. This encodes CASSQRGEAGELFF.